This entry features one T cell receptor (beta chain) sequence. Antigen: not known. This CDR3 region has 16 residues. Germline CDR1 reads SGHRS; CDR2 reads YFSETQ. With 3 bases removed from V and 2 bases from J, the gap between germline ends came to 15 bases. The data originate from a study of shared clonotypes between healthy human individuals. Study-level findings and limits: Rarefaction curves obtained for sorted subsets showed sequencing incomplete despite large depth.

Across several immunoSEQ plates, the genomic DNA of each subset was split evenly. Repertoires were generated with immunoSEQ multiplex PCR, while TCRdb's copy carries only in-frame clones and drops some. Here the sample spans under 2,500,000 clones, around 95% being singletons. The chain combines TRBV5-1 with TRBJ2-1; D possibly uses TRBD1 or TRBD2 (5 bases each). The sequencing input was naive CD4+ T cells sorted from blood. Subset defined: CD45RA+ positively selected. The receptor comes from a man aged 18-30 years in good health. The CDR3 loop is CASSSNTGRTYNEQFF. CDR3 DNA: TGCGCCAGCAGCTCTAACACGGGACGGACCTACAATGAGCAGTTCTTC.